Below are 8 T cell receptor beta chains sequenced from a single sample in a study of blood T cell repertoires in COVID-19. Measured with immunoSEQ multiplex PCR; TCRdb has only the in-frame clones, and not every one. The sample contains a few hundred thousand clones, more than 70% of which appear only once. Sequenced material: peripheral blood. Receptors were obtained from a man over 45 with active or convalescent COVID-19.

The chain joins TRBV6-1 to TRBJ1-5; D may be TRBD1 (6 bases). V lost 1 base, J lost 3 bases, and 13 bases lay in between. There are 16 residues in the CDR3. CDR1 MNHNS and CDR2 SASEGT come from the germline V gene. The CDR3 region has the DNA TGTGCCAGCAGTGAAGGGCCAGGGGCTATCAATCAGCCCCAGCATTTT. It encodes CASSEGPGAINQPQHF.

The V call is TRBV7-6, the J call TRBJ1-6; no firm D call. Germline-derived CDR1 and CDR2 are SGHVS and FNYEAQ. Trimming took off 1 base at V and 7 bases at J, with 14 bases between the two ends. The CDR3 has 16 amino acids. Here the CDR3 reads CASSLGPGLANSPLHF. CDR3 nucleotide sequence: TGTGCCAGCAGCTTAGGTCCGGGTTTGGCGAATTCACCCCTCCACTTT.

The chain recombines TRBV3-1 (or the pseudogene TRBV3-2) with TRBJ2-1; TRBD2 aligns across 8 bases. The germline V gene has CDR1 LGHDT and CDR2 YNNKEL (reference sequence). With V trimmed by 2 bases and J by 6 bases, 6 bases remained unmatched. The CDR3 totals 15 residues. CDR3 DNA sequence: TGTGCCAGCAGCCAATGGACTAGCAGGGGCAATGAGCAGTTCTTC. Protein sequence: CASSQWTSRGNEQFF.

This clone was counted a single time. The CDR3 bases are TGTGCCACCAGCAGAGGGACAGCTTCACCTGGGGATGGCTACACCTTC. Translated, it gives CATSRGTASPGDGYTF. The chain combines TRBV15 with TRBJ1-2, with a tentative D call TRBD1 (6 bases). Per germline, CDR1 LNHNV and CDR2 YYDKDF (reference sequence). The CDR3 is 16 amino acids. The V end was cut by 1 base, the J end by 6 bases, with 18 bases between. The complete variable domain, with remaining parts taken from reference TRBV15 and TRBJ1-2, reads DAMVIQNPRYQVTQFGKPVTLSCSQTLNHNVMYWYQQKSSQAPKLLFHYYDKDFNNEADTPDNFQSRRPNTSFCFLDIRSPGLGDTAMYLCATSRGTASPGDGYTFGSGTRLTVV.

The CDR3 loop is CASSQPQGYEQYF. The CDR3 region has the DNA TGTGCCAGCAGCCAACCCCAGGGCTACGAGCAGTACTTC. The chain is built from TRBV28 and TRBJ2-7; TRBD1 is a possible D gene (5 bases). There are 13 residues in the CDR3. Germline CDR1 reads MDHEN; CDR2 reads SYDVKM. The V gene lost 6 bases and the J gene lost 3 bases, with 12 bases spanning the gap.

This clone has just a few counts. The rearrangement links TRBV12-3 or TRBV12-4 to TRBJ2-7; D ambiguous. The germline V and J ends were trimmed by 6 bases and 0 bases, with 3 bases remaining between them. CDR3 length equals 11 residues. CDR3 coding DNA: TGTGCCAGCAGCATCTCCTACGAGCAGTACTTC. Its protein is CASSISYEQYF.

The table lists this clone with a few counts. The gene calls are TRBV7-8 and TRBJ2-1; D is perhaps TRBD1 (5 bases). This CDR3 spans 15 amino acids. V shed 5 bases and J shed 4 bases, with 15 bases lying between them. Germline assignment: CDR1 SGHVS and CDR2 FQNEAQ. CDR3 loop: CASSPPGPRYNEQFF. DNA of the CDR3: TGTGCCAGCAGCCCCCCAGGGCCACGGTACAATGAGCAGTTCTTC.

The V and J genes are TRBV3-1 (or the pseudogene TRBV3-2) and TRBJ1-4, with D unclear. Germline CDR1 LGHDT, CDR2 YNNKEL (reference sequence). Trimming left V 1 base short and J 11 bases short, with 11 bases between. The CDR3 runs to 13 residues. The CDR3 nucleotides read TGTGCCAGCAGCCAAGGCCCAGGTCAGAAACTGTTTTTT. Protein sequence: CASSQGPGQKLFF.